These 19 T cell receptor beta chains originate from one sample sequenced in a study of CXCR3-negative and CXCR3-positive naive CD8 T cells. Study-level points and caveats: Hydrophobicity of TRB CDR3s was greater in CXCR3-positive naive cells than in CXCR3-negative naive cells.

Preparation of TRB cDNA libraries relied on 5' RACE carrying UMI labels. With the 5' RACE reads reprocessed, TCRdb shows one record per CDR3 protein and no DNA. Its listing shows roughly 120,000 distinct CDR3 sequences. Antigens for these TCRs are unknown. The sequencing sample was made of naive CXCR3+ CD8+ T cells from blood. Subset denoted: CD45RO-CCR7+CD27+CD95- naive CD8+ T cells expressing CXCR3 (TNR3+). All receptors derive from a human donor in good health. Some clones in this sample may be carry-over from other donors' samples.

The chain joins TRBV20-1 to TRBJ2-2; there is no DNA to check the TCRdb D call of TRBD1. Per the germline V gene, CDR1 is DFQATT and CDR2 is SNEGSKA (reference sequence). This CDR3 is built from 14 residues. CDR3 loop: CSARVTGDTGELFF.

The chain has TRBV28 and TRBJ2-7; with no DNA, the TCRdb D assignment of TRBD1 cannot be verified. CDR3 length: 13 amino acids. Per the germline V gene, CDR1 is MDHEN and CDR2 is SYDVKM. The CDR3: CASLGQANYEQYF.

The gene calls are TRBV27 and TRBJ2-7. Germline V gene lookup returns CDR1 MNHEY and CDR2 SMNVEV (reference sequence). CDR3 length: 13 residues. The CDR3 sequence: CASSLRESYEQYF.

CDR3 residues: CASSEWNTEAFF. The chain joins TRBV11-3 to TRBJ1-1. This CDR3 spans 12 amino acids. Germline V gives CDR1 SGHNT, CDR2 YENEEA.

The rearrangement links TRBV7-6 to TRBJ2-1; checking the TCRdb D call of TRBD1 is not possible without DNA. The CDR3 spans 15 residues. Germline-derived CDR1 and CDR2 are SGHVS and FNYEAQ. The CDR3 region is CASSLDPSKYNEQFF.

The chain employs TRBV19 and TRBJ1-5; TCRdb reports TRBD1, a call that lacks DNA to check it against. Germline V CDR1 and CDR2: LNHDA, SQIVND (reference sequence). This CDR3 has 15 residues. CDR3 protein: CASTSGWGGNQPQHF.

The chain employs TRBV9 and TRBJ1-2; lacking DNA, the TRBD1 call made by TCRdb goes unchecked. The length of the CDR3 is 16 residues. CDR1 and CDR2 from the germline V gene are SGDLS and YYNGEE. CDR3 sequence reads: CASSVAGQGLNYGYTF.

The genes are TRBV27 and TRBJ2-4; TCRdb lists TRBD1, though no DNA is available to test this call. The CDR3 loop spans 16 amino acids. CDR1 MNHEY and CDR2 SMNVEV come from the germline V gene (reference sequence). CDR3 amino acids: CASSRLSVGEMDIQYF.

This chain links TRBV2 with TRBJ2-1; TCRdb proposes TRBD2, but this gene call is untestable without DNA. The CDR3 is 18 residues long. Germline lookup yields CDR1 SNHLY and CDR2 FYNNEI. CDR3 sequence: CASSERMRLAADVGEQFF.

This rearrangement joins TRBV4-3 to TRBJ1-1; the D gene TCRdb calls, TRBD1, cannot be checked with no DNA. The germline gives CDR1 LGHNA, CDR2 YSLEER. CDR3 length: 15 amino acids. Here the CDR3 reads CASSRKVTGFTEAFF.

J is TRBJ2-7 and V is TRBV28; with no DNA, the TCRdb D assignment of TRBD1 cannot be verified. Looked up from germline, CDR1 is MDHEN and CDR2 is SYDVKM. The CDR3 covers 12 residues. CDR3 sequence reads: CASGQGNYEQYF.

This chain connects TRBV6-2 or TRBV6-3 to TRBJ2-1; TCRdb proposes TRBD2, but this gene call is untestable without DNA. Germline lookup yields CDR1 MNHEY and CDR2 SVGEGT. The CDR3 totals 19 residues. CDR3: CASSYVVLAGGSSYNEQFF.

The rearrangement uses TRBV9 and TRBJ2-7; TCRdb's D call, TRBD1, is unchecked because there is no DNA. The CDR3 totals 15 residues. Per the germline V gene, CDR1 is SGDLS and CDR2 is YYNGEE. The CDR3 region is CASSAAGTGSYEQYF.

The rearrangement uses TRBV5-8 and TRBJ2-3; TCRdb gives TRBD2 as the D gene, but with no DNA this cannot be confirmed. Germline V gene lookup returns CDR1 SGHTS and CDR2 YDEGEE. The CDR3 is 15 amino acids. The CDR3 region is CASRPGLAGSDTQYF.

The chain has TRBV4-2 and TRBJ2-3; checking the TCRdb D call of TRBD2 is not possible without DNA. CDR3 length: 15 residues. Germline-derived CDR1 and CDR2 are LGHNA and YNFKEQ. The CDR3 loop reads CASSQVGLAVDTQYF.

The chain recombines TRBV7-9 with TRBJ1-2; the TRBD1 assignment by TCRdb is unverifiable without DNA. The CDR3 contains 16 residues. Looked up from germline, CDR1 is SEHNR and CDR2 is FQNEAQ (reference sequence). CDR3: CASSLYPDGINYGYTF.

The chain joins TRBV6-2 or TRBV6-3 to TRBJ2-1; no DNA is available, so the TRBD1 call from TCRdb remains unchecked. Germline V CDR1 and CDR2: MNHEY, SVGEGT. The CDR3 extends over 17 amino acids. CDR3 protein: CASSYSRRGSAYNEQFF.

This CDR3 reads CSAPGTENIQYF. The gene calls are TRBV29-1 and TRBJ2-4; absent DNA, TCRdb's TRBD1 call cannot be checked. Germline V gives CDR1 SQVTM, CDR2 ANQGSEA. This CDR3 is 12 amino acids long.

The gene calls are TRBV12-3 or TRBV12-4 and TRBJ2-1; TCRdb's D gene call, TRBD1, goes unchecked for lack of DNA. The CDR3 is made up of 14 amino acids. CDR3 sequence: CASSLLDRADEQFF.